This T cell receptor beta chain was observed in a study of blood T cell repertoires in COVID-19. Germline assignment: CDR1 SNHLY and CDR2 FYNNEI. The ends were cut back, 5 bases at V and 8 bases at J, with 12 bases in the middle. CDR3 length equals 12 residues. Under the authors' procedure: Cell counts per sample came from amplifying reference gene primers. The protocol was immunoSEQ multiplex PCR, while the TCRdb copy is restricted to in-frame clones and leaves out a portion. For V, J and clone size, that table is used; D and trimming come from the DNA. The repertoire holds some 180,000 clones, with 85% as singletons. This clone appeared a single time.

The sequenced sample consisted of PBMCs or T cells enriched from blood (not recorded which). This receptor was obtained from a man aged 40-55 years who had recovered from COVID-19. The chain joins TRBV2 to TRBJ1-1, with D hard to call. The CDR3 sequence: CASSRENVEAFF. The CDR3 DNA sequence: TGTGCCAGCAGTAGAGAAAATGTGGAAGCTTTCTTT.